This T cell receptor beta chain was observed in a study of T cell repertoires in cytomegalovirus infection. In its sample, this clonotype was seen many times. V lost 5 bases to trimming and J lost 2 bases, with 16 bases between them. The CDR3 is 16 amino acids. Germline V CDR1 and CDR2: SGHVS, FQNEAQ. TCRdb re-analysed the reads in MiXCR, keeping a single row per CDR3 protein. This table holds about 400,000 distinct CDR3 sequences, 15% to 20% found once. V gene TRBV7-8 combines with J gene TRBJ1-3, with D perhaps matching TRBD1 (6 bases). Specimen: PBMCs. The TCR comes from a human donor in good health (CMV status not recorded). Some clones in this sample may be carry-over from other donors' samples. DNA of the CDR3: TGTGCCAGCAGCCCGAGAGGGGGTTTTGCTGGAAACACCATATATTTT. This translates into CASSPRGGFAGNTIYF.